This T cell receptor beta chain is from a study of cytomegalovirus exposure and HLA in healthy donors. 13 Jbeta primers and 60 Vbeta primers were used for the PCR. Clones were read by immunoSEQ multiplex PCR, and TCRdb kept only the in-frame ones, dropping some. The sample gives about 160,000 clones, approximately 86% of which show up once; almost 2% is in the top ten. V dropped 0 bases and J dropped 8; count of bases not matched to a gene: 9. This CDR3 comprises 16 residues. CDR1 and CDR2 from the germline V gene are MNHEY and SMNVEV (reference sequence). The source material was PBMCs. This receptor was obtained from a woman younger than 35 in good health and CMV-seronegative. The V call is TRBV27, the J call TRBJ2-1; 8 nucleotides match TRBD2. In DNA, the CDR3 is TGTGCCAGCAGTTTATCAGCCAGCGGGAGTGCCGATGAGCAGTTCTTC. It specifies CASSLSASGSADEQFF.